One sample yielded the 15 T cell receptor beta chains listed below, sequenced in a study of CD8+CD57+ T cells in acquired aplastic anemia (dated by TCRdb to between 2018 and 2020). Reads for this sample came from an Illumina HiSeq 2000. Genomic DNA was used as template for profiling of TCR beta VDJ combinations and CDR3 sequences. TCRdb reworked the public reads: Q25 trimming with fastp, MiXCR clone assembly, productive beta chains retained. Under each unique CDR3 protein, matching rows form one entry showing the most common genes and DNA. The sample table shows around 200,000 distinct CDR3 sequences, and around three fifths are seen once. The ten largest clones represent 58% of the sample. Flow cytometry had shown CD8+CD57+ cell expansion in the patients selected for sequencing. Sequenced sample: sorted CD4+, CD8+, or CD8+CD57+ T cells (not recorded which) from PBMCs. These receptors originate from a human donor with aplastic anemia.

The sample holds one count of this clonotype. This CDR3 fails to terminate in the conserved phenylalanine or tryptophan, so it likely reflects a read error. The CDR3 sequence is CSVEDSMGWYGYTS. DNA for the CDR3: TGCAGCGTTGAAGATAGTATGGGGTGGTATGGCTACACCTCC. The chain employs TRBV29-1 and TRBJ1-2; the D is unclear. The CDR3 extends over 14 amino acids. Germline assignment: CDR1 SQVTM and CDR2 ANQGSEA. V was trimmed by 0 bases and J by 5 bases, leaving 13 bases between them.

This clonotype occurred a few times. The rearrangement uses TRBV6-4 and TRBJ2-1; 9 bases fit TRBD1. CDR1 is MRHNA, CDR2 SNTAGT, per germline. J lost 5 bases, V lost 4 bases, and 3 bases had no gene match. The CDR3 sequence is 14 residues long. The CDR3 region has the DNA TGTGCCAGCAGTGGACAGGGGGTAAACAATGAGCAGTTCTTC. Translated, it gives CASSGQGVNNEQFF.

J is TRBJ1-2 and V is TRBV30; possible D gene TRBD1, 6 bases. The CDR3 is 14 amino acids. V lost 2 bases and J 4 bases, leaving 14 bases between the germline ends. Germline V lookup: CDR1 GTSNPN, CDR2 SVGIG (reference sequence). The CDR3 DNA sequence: TGTGCCTGGAGTCCCAGCAGGGGCGGCTATGGCTACACCTTC. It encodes CAWSPSRGGYGYTF.

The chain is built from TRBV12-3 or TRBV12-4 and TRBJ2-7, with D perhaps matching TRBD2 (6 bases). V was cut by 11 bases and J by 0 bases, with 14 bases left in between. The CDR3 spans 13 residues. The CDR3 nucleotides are TGTGCCGTTGCTAGCGACAGCTCCTACGAGCAGTACTTC. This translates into CAVASDSSYEQYF.

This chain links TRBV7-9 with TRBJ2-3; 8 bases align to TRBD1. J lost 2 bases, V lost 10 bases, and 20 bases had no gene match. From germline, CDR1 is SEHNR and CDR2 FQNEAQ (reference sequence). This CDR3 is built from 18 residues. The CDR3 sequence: CAIALSPGGRGPTDTQYF. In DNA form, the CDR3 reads TGTGCCATCGCCCTTTCGCCCGGGGGCAGGGGGCCCACAGATACGCAGTATTTT. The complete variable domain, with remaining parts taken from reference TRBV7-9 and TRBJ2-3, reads DTGVSQNPRHKITKRGQNVTFRCDPISEHNRLYWYRQTLGQGPEFLTYFQNEAQLEKSRLLSDRFSAERPKGSFSTLEIQRTEQGDSAMYLCAIALSPGGRGPTDTQYFGPGTRLTVL.

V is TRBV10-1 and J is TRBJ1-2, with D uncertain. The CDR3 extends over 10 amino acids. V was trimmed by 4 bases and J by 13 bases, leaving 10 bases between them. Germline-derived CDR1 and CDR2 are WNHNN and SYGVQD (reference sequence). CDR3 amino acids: CASSGYRCTF. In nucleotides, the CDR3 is TGCGCCAGCAGTGGTTATCGCTGCACCTTC.

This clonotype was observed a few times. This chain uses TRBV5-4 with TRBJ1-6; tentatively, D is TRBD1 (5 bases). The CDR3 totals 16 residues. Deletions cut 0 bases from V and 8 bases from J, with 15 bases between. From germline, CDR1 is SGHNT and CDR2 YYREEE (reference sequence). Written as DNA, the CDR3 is TGTGCCAGCAGCTTGGGGAGGGTAACGGGGGATTCACCCCTCCACTTT. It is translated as CASSLGRVTGDSPLHF. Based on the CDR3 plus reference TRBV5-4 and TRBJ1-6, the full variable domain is ETGVTQSPTHLIKTRGQQVTLRCSSQSGHNTVSWYQQALGQGPQFIFQYYREEENGRGNFPPRFSGLQFPNYSSELNVNALELDDSALYLCASSLGRVTGDSPLHFGNGTRLTVT.

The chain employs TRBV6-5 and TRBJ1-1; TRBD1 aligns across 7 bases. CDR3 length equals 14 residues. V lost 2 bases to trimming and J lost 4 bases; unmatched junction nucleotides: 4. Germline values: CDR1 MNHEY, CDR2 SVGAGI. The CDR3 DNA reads TGTGCCAGCAGTTACACAGGGGAAGGCACTGAAGCTTTCTTT. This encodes CASSYTGEGTEAFF.

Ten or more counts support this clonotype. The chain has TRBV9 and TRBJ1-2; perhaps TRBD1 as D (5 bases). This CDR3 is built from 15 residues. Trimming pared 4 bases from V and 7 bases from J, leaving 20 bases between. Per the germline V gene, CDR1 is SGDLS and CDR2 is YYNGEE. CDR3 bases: TGTGCCAGCAGCCCGAGTGATGGGGGAGACCCTGGCTACACCTTC. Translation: CASSPSDGGDPGYTF.

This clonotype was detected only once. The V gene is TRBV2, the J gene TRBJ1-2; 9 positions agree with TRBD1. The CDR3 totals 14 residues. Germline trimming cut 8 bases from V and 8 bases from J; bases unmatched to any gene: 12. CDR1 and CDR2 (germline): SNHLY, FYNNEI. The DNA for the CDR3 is TGTGCCAGCTTCGGGACAGGGATCAAGGAAGGCTACACCTTC. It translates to CASFGTGIKEGYTF.

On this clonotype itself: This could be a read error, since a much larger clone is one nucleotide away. Here the CDR3 reads CASSLSALEQYF. In DNA form, the CDR3 reads TGTGCCAGCAGTCTCTCTGCTCTCGAGCAGTACTTC. This chain uses TRBV27 with TRBJ2-7; D not resolved. CDR3 size: 12 residues. V gave up 5 bases and J gave up 6 bases, with 11 bases separating them. Germline V lookup: CDR1 MNHEY, CDR2 SMNVEV (reference sequence).

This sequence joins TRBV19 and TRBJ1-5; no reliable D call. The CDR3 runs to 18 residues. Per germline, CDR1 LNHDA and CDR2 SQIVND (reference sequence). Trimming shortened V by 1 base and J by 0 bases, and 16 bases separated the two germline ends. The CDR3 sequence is CASSIGRAGYHSNQPQHF. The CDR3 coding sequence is TGTGCCAGTAGTATAGGTCGCGCAGGCTACCATAGCAATCAGCCCCAGCATTTT.

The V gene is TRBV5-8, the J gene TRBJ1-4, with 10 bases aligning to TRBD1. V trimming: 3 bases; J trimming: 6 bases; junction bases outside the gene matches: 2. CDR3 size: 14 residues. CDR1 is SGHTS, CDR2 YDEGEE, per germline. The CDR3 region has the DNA TGTGCCAGCAGCTCGGGACAGGGGTATGAAAAACTGTTTTTT. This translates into CASSSGQGYEKLFF.

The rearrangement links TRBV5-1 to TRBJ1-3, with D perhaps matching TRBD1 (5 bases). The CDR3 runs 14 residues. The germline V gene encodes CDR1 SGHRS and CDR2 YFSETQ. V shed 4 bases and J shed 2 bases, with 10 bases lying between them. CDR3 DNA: TGCGCCAGCAGCCCGGGGGGAGCTGGAAACACCATATATTTT. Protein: CASSPGGAGNTIYF.

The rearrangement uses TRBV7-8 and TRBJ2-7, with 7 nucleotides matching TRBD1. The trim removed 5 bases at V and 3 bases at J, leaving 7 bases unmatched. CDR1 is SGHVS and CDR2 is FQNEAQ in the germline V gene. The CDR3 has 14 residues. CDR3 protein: CASSTGTAYYEQYF. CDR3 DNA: TGTGCCAGCAGCACCGGGACAGCTTACTACGAGCAGTACTTC.